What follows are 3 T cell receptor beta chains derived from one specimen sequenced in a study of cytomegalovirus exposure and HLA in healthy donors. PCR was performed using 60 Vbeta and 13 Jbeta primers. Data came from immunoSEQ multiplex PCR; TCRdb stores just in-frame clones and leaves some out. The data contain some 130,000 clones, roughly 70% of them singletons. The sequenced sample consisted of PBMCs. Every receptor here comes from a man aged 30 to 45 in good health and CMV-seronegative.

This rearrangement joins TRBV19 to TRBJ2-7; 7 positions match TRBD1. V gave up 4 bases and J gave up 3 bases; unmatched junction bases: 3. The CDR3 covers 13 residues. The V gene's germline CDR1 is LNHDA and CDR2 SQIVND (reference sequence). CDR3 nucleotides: TGTGCCAGTAGTACCTGGACAGGCTACGAGCAGTACTTC. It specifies CASSTWTGYEQYF.

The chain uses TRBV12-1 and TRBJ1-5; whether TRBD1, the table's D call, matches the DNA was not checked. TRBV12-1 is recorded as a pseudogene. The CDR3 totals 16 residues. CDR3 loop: CASSLHAGTGDQPQHF. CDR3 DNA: TGTGCCAGCAGCTTACACGCCGGGACAGGGGATCAGCCCCAGCATTTT.

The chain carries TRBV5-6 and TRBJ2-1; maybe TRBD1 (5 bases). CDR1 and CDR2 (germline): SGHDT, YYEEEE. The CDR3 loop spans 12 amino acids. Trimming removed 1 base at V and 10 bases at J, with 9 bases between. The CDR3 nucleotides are TGTGCCAGCAGCTTGTGGGGCCTGGAGCAGTTCTTC. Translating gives CASSLWGLEQFF.